What follows describes a single T cell receptor beta chain. TCRdb's copy holds only in-frame clones and misses some; the assay was immunoSEQ multiplex PCR. The profile shows roughly 110,000 clones, 80% to 85% of them singletons. The CDR3 sequence is 15 residues long. Trimming took 7 bases from V and 0 from J, leaving 15 bases between them. Per germline, CDR1 LNHDA and CDR2 SQIVND (reference sequence). This sample is part of a study of T cell responses to AZD1222 COVID-19 vaccine. The chain carries TRBV19 and TRBJ1-2; D may be TRBD1 (5 bases). The input for sequencing was peripheral blood, taken on day 0 of AZD1222 vaccination. The receptor was isolated from an adult in good health. The DNA for the CDR3 is TGTGCCAGTACCCCCATCGGGGCAGCTAACTATGGCTACACCTTC. It is translated as CASTPIGAANYGYTF.